A single sample gave rise to the 29 T cell receptor beta chains below, sequenced in a study of OX40 agonist ivuxolimab in advanced cancers. Sequenced by immunoSEQ multiplex PCR; TCRdb stores in-frame clones only, minus some. The table records around 79,000 clones, around nine tenths of them present only once. Material: CD4+ or CD8+ T cells sorted from blood, obtained in a trial of the OX40 agonist ivuxolimab. These receptors all stem from an adult with an advanced solid tumor such as melanoma, head and neck, liver or kidney cancer.

The rearrangement joins TRBV19 to TRBJ2-6; 7 nucleotides line up with TRBD1. Trimming took 6 bases from V and 1 from J; bases not matched to a gene: 12. Germline CDR1 LNHDA, CDR2 SQIVND (reference sequence). The CDR3 sequence is 18 residues long. The CDR3 sequence: CASSLGDSKASGANVLTF. CDR3 DNA: TGTGCCAGTAGCCTGGGGGACAGTAAAGCATCTGGGGCCAACGTCCTGACTTTC. Complete variable domain (other parts from reference TRBV19 and TRBJ2-6): DGGITQSPKYLFRKEGQNVTLSCEQNLNHDAMYWYRQDPGQGLRLIYYSQIVNDFQKGDIAEGYSVSREKKESFPLTVTSAQKNPTAFYLCASSLGDSKASGANVLTFGAGSRLTVL.

This clone came up a few times. The chain is built from TRBV7-9 and TRBJ1-1, with unresolved D. Trimming stripped 5 bases from V and 0 bases from J, with 16 bases between. CDR3 length: 16 amino acids. The V gene's germline CDR1 is SEHNR and CDR2 FQNEAQ (reference sequence). CDR3 sequence reads: CASSPVAAAMNTEAFF. As DNA, the CDR3 is TGTGCCAGCAGCCCTGTGGCAGCAGCTATGAACACTGAAGCTTTCTTT.

This chain connects TRBV19 to TRBJ1-5; TRBD1 might be the D (5 bases). This CDR3 contains 15 residues. V was shortened by 6 bases and J by 7 bases, with 19 bases between the two germline ends. CDR1 LNHDA and CDR2 SQIVND come from the germline V gene (reference sequence). The chain's CDR3 is CASRDSGATPQPQHF. CDR3 coding DNA: TGTGCCAGTAGGGATTCCGGGGCAACCCCCCAGCCCCAGCATTTT.

In its sample, this clone was seen a few times. J is TRBJ1-2 and V is TRBV6-5; 7 bases are shared with TRBD1. CDR1 is MNHEY, CDR2 SVGAGI, per germline. With V trimmed by 5 bases and J by 2 bases, 2 bases remained unmatched. CDR3 length: 13 amino acids. This CDR3 is CASSLQGNYGYTF. The CDR3 region has the DNA TGTGCCAGCAGTCTACAGGGGAACTATGGCTACACCTTC.

This chain's CDR3 is CAWSFEAPGTKPRGTQYF. CDR3 sequence (DNA): TGTGCCTGGAGTTTCGAGGCCCCCGGGACAAAACCCCGAGGGACCCAGTACTTC. The chain has TRBV30 and TRBJ2-5; D may be TRBD1 (6 bases). The CDR3 extends over 18 amino acids. Per germline, CDR1 GTSNPN and CDR2 SVGIG (reference sequence). V lost 2 bases to trimming and J lost 7 bases, with 29 bases between them.

This rearrangement joins TRBV28 to TRBJ2-1; possible D gene TRBD2, 6 bases. CDR1 is MDHEN and CDR2 is SYDVKM in the germline V gene. The ends were cut back, 5 bases at V and 1 base at J, with 9 bases in the middle. The CDR3 contains 14 residues. CDR3 in DNA: TGTGCCAGCAGTCCTCTAGCGTCCTACAATGAGCAGTTCTTC. It yields the protein CASSPLASYNEQFF.

The chain has TRBV11-2 and TRBJ2-7; D tentatively fits TRBD1 or TRBD2 (5 bases each). V lost 0 bases and J 7 bases, leaving 22 bases between the germline ends. Germline CDR1 SGHAT, CDR2 FQNNGV. The CDR3 extends over 17 amino acids. CDR3 loop: CASSLEIRGKGVGEQYF. CDR3 nucleotide sequence: TGTGCCAGCAGCTTAGAGATACGGGGTAAAGGGGTAGGGGAGCAGTACTTC.

This chain connects TRBV11-2 to TRBJ2-3; perhaps D is TRBD1 or TRBD2 (7 bases each). The germline V gene encodes CDR1 SGHAT and CDR2 FQNNGV. V was cut by 6 bases and J by 1 base, with 20 bases left in between. The CDR3 length is 17 residues. The DNA for the CDR3 is TGTGCCAGCAGGCTTCAGGGGGGGCGCGGAGGCACAGATACGCAGTATTTT. The encoded protein is CASRLQGGRGGTDTQYF.

This chain connects TRBV18 to TRBJ1-3, with 8 bases fitting TRBD1. Germline values: CDR1 KGHSH, CDR2 LQKENI. V was clipped by 0 bases and J by 1 base; unmatched bases: 5. This CDR3 contains 17 residues. The CDR3 here is CASSPPKDRASGNTIYF. DNA of the CDR3: TGTGCCAGCTCACCACCGAAGGACAGGGCGTCTGGAAACACCATATATTTT.

The J gene is TRBJ1-2, the V gene TRBV10-2; D remains unclear. Trimming removed 7 bases at V and 7 bases at J, with 10 bases between. Germline V gene data show CDR1 as WSHSY and CDR2 as SAAADI. The CDR3 has 11 amino acids. CDR3 DNA sequence: TGCGCCAGCAAACGGGAATTTGGCTACACCTTC. This sequence encodes CASKREFGYTF.

V gene TRBV28 combines with J gene TRBJ2-1; the match to TRBD1 covers 11 bases. Germline loops: CDR1 MDHEN, CDR2 SYDVKM. Trimming cost V 2 bases and J 7 bases; bases outside gene matches: 10. This CDR3 is built from 17 residues. CDR3 DNA: TGTGCCAGCAGTTTACCGTTCGGGACAGGGGGAGGAAATGAGCAGTTCTTC. This encodes CASSLPFGTGGGNEQFF.

The V call is TRBV5-1, the J call TRBJ1-1; possibly TRBD1 for D (5 bases). Germline CDR1 and CDR2: SGHRS and YFSETQ. This CDR3 spans 14 amino acids. The V and J ends lost 4 bases and 0 bases respectively, with 10 bases between them. CDR3 nucleotides: TGCGCCAGCAGCAGGGACGGTTTGAACACTGAAGCTTTCTTT. Encoded protein: CASSRDGLNTEAFF.

V gene TRBV27 combines with J gene TRBJ1-1; TRBD1 agrees at 9 bases. Trimming removed 5 bases from V and 0 bases from J; junction bases left unmatched: 4. The CDR3 is 15 amino acids. Per the germline V gene, CDR1 is MNHEY and CDR2 is SMNVEV (reference sequence). CDR3 DNA: TGTGCCAGCAGTCCCGGGACAGGGTTGAACACTGAAGCTTTCTTT. It is translated as CASSPGTGLNTEAFF.

V gene TRBV14 combines with J gene TRBJ2-1; tentatively, D is TRBD1 (7 bases). CDR1 is SGHDN, CDR2 FVKESK, per germline. V lost 1 base and J lost 2, with 12 bases in between. The CDR3 has 16 residues. CDR3 residues: CASSQGARGAYNEQFF. In DNA, the CDR3 is TGTGCCAGCAGCCAAGGAGCCAGGGGGGCCTACAATGAGCAGTTCTTC.

The chain employs TRBV7-9 and TRBJ1-6; D gene unclear. CDR1 SEHNR and CDR2 FQNEAQ come from the germline V gene (reference sequence). V was clipped by 1 base and J by 8 bases, with 12 bases between them. The CDR3 extends over 15 amino acids. As DNA, the CDR3 is TGTGCCAGCAGCTTAGAGGCCCCGAGGGATTCACCCCTCCACTTT. As protein: CASSLEAPRDSPLHF.

V usage is TRBV7-2 and J usage is TRBJ1-1; tentative D call: TRBD1 (6 bases). The germline V gene encodes CDR1 SGHTA and CDR2 FQGNSA. V dropped 6 bases and J dropped 4 bases, with 12 bases sitting between them. This CDR3 has 13 amino acids. CDR3 DNA sequence: TGTGCCAGCAGTTTCGGACAGACCACTGAAGCTTTCTTT. It translates to CASSFGQTTEAFF. Looking up the rest from reference TRBV7-2 and TRBJ1-1 gives the full variable domain: GAGVSQSPSNKVTEKGKDVELRCDPISGHTALYWYRQSLGQGLEFLIYFQGNSAPDKSGLPSDRFSAERTGGSVSTLTIQRTQQEDSAVYLCASSFGQTTEAFFGQGTRLTVV.

This clone has more than one count but fewer than ten. This rearrangement joins TRBV7-2 to TRBJ2-7; D uncertain. CDR1 SGHTA and CDR2 FQGNSA come from the germline V gene. The CDR3 runs to 12 residues. Trimming removed 6 bases from V and 3 bases from J, with 9 bases in between. This chain's CDR3 is CASRIGVYEQYF. In nucleotides, the CDR3 is TGTGCCAGCAGGATTGGGGTCTACGAGCAGTACTTC.

This rearrangement joins TRBV7-9 to TRBJ1-2; 8 nucleotides align to TRBD1. Germline trimming cut 4 bases from V and 6 bases from J; bases unmatched to any gene: 4. Germline lookup yields CDR1 SEHNR and CDR2 FQNEAQ (reference sequence). The CDR3 has 13 residues. The CDR3 sequence: CASSSLGQDGYTF. DNA of the CDR3: TGTGCCAGCAGCTCATTGGGACAGGATGGCTACACCTTC.

The chain couples TRBV6-1 to TRBJ2-1; a possible D gene is TRBD2 (6 bases). V lost 4 bases and J 5 bases, leaving 9 bases between the germline ends. Germline V CDR1 and CDR2: MNHNS, SASEGT. The CDR3 consists of 13 residues. In DNA form, the CDR3 reads TGTGCCAGCAGTGCCGGACTAAACAATGAGCAGTTCTTC. Translating it yields CASSAGLNNEQFF.

The V gene is TRBV11-2, the J gene TRBJ2-2; 7 nucleotides match TRBD1. This CDR3 contains 15 residues. Looked up from germline, CDR1 is SGHAT and CDR2 is FQNNGV. J gave up 2 bases and V 4 bases, and 4 bases lay outside the gene matches. This CDR3 reads CASSSGTANTGELFF. The CDR3 coding sequence is TGTGCCAGCAGCTCCGGGACAGCCAACACCGGGGAGCTGTTTTTT.

This clone showed up just once. The CDR3 DNA is TGTGCCATCAGGGGACCGGAGGGCTACACCTTC. It specifies CAIRGPEGYTF. This sequence joins TRBV10-3 and TRBJ1-2; tentative D call: TRBD1 (5 bases). The V end was cut by 6 bases, the J end by 8 bases, with 10 bases between. This CDR3 comprises 11 residues. Per the germline V gene, CDR1 is ENHRY and CDR2 is SYGVKD.

The rearrangement uses TRBV5-6 and TRBJ2-1, with D perhaps TRBD2 (5 bases). Trimming removed 4 bases at V and 3 bases at J, with 11 bases between. The CDR3 extends over 14 amino acids. Looked up from germline, CDR1 is SGHDT and CDR2 is YYEEEE. CDR3 in amino acids: CASSPWRFYNEQFF. The CDR3 nucleotides read TGTGCCAGCAGCCCGTGGAGGTTCTACAATGAGCAGTTCTTC.

This chain links TRBV2 with TRBJ1-1; D is uncertain. V lost 3 bases and J 0 bases, leaving 5 bases between the germline ends. This CDR3 contains 13 residues. The germline gives CDR1 SNHLY, CDR2 FYNNEI. The CDR3 protein is CASSDTVNTEAFF. The CDR3 DNA reads as TGTGCCAGCAGTGACACAGTGAACACTGAAGCTTTCTTT.

The chain is built from TRBV6-5 and TRBJ1-3; D gene unclear. In germline, CDR1 is MNHEY, CDR2 SVGAGI. V was shortened by 5 bases and J by 3 bases, with 11 bases between the two germline ends. The CDR3 consists of 14 residues. The CDR3 sequence: CASSGNAGGNTIYF. The DNA of the CDR3 is TGTGCCAGCAGTGGTAATGCAGGTGGAAACACCATATATTTT.

The chain combines TRBV11-2 with TRBJ1-5; D uncertain. Trimming left V 5 bases short and J 1 base short, with 9 bases between. CDR3 size: 14 residues. Germline values: CDR1 SGHAT, CDR2 FQNNGV. The CDR3 reads CASSPGPSNQPQHF. The CDR3 DNA sequence: TGTGCCAGCAGCCCCGGGCCAAGCAATCAGCCCCAGCATTTT.

The V gene is TRBV9, the J gene TRBJ1-3; D not resolved. This CDR3 region has 15 residues. Trimming removed 3 bases from V and 0 bases from J, with 10 bases in between. Germline V gives CDR1 SGDLS, CDR2 YYNGEE. As DNA, the CDR3 is TGTGCCAGCAGCGAACATGGGTCCTCTGGAAACACCATATATTTT. Its translation is CASSEHGSSGNTIYF.

The J gene is TRBJ2-7, the V gene TRBV5-1; 8 bases are shared with TRBD1. V shed 0 bases, J shed 7 bases, and the junction held 3 bases outside the gene matches. CDR1 is SGHRS and CDR2 is YFSETQ in the germline V gene. The CDR3 is 13 amino acids. The CDR3 is CASSLGQGAEQYF. In DNA form, the CDR3 reads TGCGCCAGCAGCTTGGGCCAGGGGGCGGAGCAGTACTTC.

V and J are TRBV9 and TRBJ2-1, with 8 bases that match TRBD2. The CDR3 consists of 15 residues. V was clipped by 4 bases and J by 7 bases; unmatched bases: 10. From germline, CDR1 is SGDLS and CDR2 YYNGEE. The CDR3 spells CASSSRLALENEQFF. The CDR3 coding sequence is TGTGCCAGCAGCTCCCGACTAGCGTTGGAGAATGAGCAGTTCTTC. Filled out from reference TRBV9 and TRBJ2-1, the complete variable domain reads DSGVTQTPKHLITATGQRVTLRCSPRSGDLSVYWYQQSLDQGLQFLIQYYNGEERAKGNILERFSAQQFPDLHSELNLSSLELGDSALYFCASSSRLALENEQFFGPGTRLTVL.

This chain uses TRBV30 with TRBJ1-1; unclear D gene. V lost 0 bases and J 4 bases, leaving 12 bases between the germline ends. The germline V gene has CDR1 GTSNPN and CDR2 SVGIG (reference sequence). The CDR3 consists of 14 residues. Here the CDR3 reads CAWSVWVATTEAFF. The CDR3, as DNA: TGTGCCTGGAGTGTATGGGTTGCGACCACTGAAGCTTTCTTT.